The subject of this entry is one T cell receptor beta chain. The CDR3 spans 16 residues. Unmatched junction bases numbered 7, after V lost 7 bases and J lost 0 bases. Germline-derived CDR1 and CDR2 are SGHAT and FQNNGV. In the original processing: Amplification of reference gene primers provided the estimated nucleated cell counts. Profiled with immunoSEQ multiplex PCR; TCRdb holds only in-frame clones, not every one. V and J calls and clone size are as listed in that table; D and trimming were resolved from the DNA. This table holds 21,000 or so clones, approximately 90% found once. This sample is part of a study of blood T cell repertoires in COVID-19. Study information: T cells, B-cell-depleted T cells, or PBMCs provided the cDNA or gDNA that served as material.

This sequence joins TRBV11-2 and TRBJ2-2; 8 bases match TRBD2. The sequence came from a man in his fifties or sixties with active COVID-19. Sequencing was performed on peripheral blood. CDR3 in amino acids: CASTENGGANTGELFF. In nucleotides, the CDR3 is TGTGCCAGCACCGAAAACGGGGGGGCGAACACCGGGGAGCTGTTTTTT.